The present entry profiles one T cell receptor beta chain with its context. Its antigen is unknown. The CDR3 is 12 amino acids. CDR1 and CDR2 from the germline V gene are DFQATT and SNEGSKA (reference sequence). The germline V and J ends were trimmed by 6 bases and 7 bases, with 16 bases remaining between them. This entry is derived from a study of post-analysis software for immune sequencing data. Whole-study results and caveats: TRBV segments more frequent in patients than in controls numbered a few and included TRBV5-6, TRBV5-1 and TRBV20-1.

Presence of unique molecular identifiers characterized the TCR beta cDNA libraries. TCRdb reanalysed the PCR reads using MiXCR and keeps one entry per CDR3 protein. Of about 430,000 distinct CDR3 sequences in the sample, approximately 39% were seen once. The clonotype was recovered from a girl aged 2 to 10 with multiple sclerosis. The sample consisted of blood. The J gene is TRBJ2-7, the V gene TRBV20-1, with D maybe TRBD1 (5 bases). The CDR3: CSALRVYNEQYF. The CDR3 DNA follows: TGCAGTGCCCTCAGGGTTTACAATGAGCAGTACTTC.